This T cell receptor (beta chain) is drawn from a study of regulatory T cells in long-lasting Graves disease. V shed 3 bases and J 4 bases; nucleotides not matched to a gene: 4. The germline CDR1 and CDR2 sequences are SGDLS and YYNGEE. The CDR3 has 15 residues. Arm-PCR of CDR3 regions and iRepertoire HTBI primers were the basis on which TCR beta libraries were built. TCRdb reprocessed the multiplex PCR reads with MiXCR, giving one entry per CDR3 protein. The repertoire consists of 250,000 or so distinct CDR3 sequences, with about 18% occurring once and the leading ten covering approximately 14%. The sample's time point: newly diagnosed GD, antithyroid drugs for less than 3 months. With RNA extracted from PBMCs as input, the TCR library was made. This sample also appeared in a second study, on T cells in Graves' hyperthyroidism and ophthalmopathy.

The chain carries TRBV9 and TRBJ2-3, with 11 bases that match TRBD1. Here the sequenced sample was peripheral blood mononuclear cells (PBMCs), taken at new diagnosis, from a patient treated with antithyroid drugs. The clonotype was recovered from a woman under 40 with Graves disease. The CDR3 nucleotides are TGTGCCAGCAGCGGGTGGACAGGGGGCGCAGATACGCAGTATTTT. Protein: CASSGWTGGADTQYF.